These 2 T cell receptor beta chains were sequenced from one sample in a study of human T cells and chemical hapten exposure. Time point reported: pre-sensitization, week 0. Described treatment: therapeutic diphenylcyclopropenone sensitization with weekly scalp DPC. TCRdb re-derived calls from the RACE reads in MiXCR, one entry per CDR3 protein. The sample lists tens of thousands of distinct CDR3 sequences, about 7% occurring once. Sequencing used whole blood, obtained in connection with sensitization to the hapten diphenylcyclopropenone (DPC). Receptors originate from a woman in her thirties with alopecia areata. Some clones in this sample may be carry-over from other donors' samples.

This clonotype was observed many times. The CDR3 DNA is TGTGCTAGTGGTTTGGCCCTAAGGCAGCCCCAGCATTTT. Protein product: CASGLALRQPQHF. V gene TRBV12-5 combines with J gene TRBJ1-5; D gene uncertain. Per the germline V gene, CDR1 is LGHNT and CDR2 is FRNRAP. The CDR3 is 13 amino acids. The V gene lost 1 base and the J gene lost 7 bases, with 8 bases spanning the gap.

This clonotype was observed at least ten times. V gene TRBV27 combines with J gene TRBJ2-1; possibly TRBD2 for D (6 bases). The CDR3 contains 13 residues. Germline V gene sequence: CDR1 MNHEY, CDR2 SMNVEV (reference sequence). Trimming removed 6 bases at V and 4 bases at J, with 10 bases between. CDR3 protein: CASRAGLYNEQFF. CDR3 nucleotide sequence: TGTGCCAGCAGGGCGGGACTTTACAATGAGCAGTTCTTC.